The clone carrying this T cell receptor (beta chain) occurred a few times. This sample stems from a study of blood T cells in healthy people across ages. PCR was performed a second time for 7 to 11 cycles using a sample-barcoded 5' primer and a J-beta primer mix. The authors tagged each cDNA molecule using a template-switch adaptor with 12 random nucleotides. TCRdb fed the 5' RACE reads into MiXCR, producing one record per CDR3 protein. The sample lists 650,000 to 1,000,000 distinct CDR3 sequences, 35% to 40% seen once, with 10% to 15% in the top ten. Germline V CDR1 and CDR2: MNHEY, SMNVEV (reference sequence). The V end lost 5 bases, the J end lost 7 bases, and 12 bases lay between the germline ends. The length of the CDR3 is 13 residues.

The clonotype originates from a man aged 18 to 29 in good health. Sequencing used blood. V usage is TRBV27 and J usage is TRBJ2-1; no clear D gene. The CDR3 DNA reads TGTGCCAGCAGTATAAGCCACCGTAATGAGCAGTTCTTC. Amino acid sequence: CASSISHRNEQFF.